The T cell receptor beta chain described here comes from a study of vaccination and CD4 T cells after COVID-19. Turning to the study itself: Six men and four women formed the convalescents, two being Hispanic.

V shed 4 bases and J shed 8 bases, with 14 bases lying between them. Per germline, CDR1 LGHNT and CDR2 FRNRAP. This CDR3 has 13 residues. About this clonotype: Its cognate antigen is unknown.

Documented treatment: roughly 11-day PBMC culture with coronavirus spike peptide pools or control peptides (ViraFEST assay). Peptide pools at about 9 ug/ml stimulated under 2.5 million PBMCs per well with 10 IU/ml IL-2. Findings and caveats of the study: It was found that, in convalescent patients, 304 of 307 vaccine-specific clones were spike mono-reactive. Data came from relatively few convalescent patients and lacked early post-infection timepoints.

The Oncomine TCR Beta short-read assay sequenced DNA from cultured CD4+ T cells. TCRdb redid the calling of the PCR reads with MiXCR, one entry per CDR3 protein. The sample has about 11,000 distinct CDR3 sequences; roughly 50% are singletons. The chain employs TRBV12-5 and TRBJ1-2, with unresolved D. The clonotype comes from a human donor who had recovered from COVID-19. Specimen: CD4+ T cells from blood, cultured in vitro. The CDR3 here is CASGSIWAGGYTF. CDR3 in DNA: TGTGCTAGTGGTTCTATTTGGGCTGGCGGCTACACCTTC. The full variable domain, in which reference TRBV12-5 and TRBJ1-2 provide the parts outside the CDR3, is DARVTQTPRHKVTEMGQEVTMRCQPILGHNTVFWYRQTMMQGLELLAYFRNRAPLDDSGMPKDRFSAEMPDATLATLKIQPSEPRDSAVYFCASGSIWAGGYTFGSGTRLTVV.